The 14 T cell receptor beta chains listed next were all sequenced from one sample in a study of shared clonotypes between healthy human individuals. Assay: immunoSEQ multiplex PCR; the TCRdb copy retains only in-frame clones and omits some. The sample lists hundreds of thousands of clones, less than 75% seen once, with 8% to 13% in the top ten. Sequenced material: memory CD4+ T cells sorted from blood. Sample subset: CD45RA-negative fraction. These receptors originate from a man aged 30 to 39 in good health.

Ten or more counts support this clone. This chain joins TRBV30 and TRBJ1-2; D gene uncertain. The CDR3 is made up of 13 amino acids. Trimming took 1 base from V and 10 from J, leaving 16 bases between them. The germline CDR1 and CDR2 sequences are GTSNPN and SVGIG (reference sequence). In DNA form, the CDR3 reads TGTGCCTGGAGTGCCAACTCGGGGATGGACTACACCTTC. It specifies CAWSANSGMDYTF.

The CDR3 spells CASSFSRDRVEKLFF. DNA of the CDR3: TGTGCCAGCAGCTTTTCCCGGGACAGGGTCGAAAAACTGTTTTTT. The chain joins TRBV5-6 to TRBJ1-4; TRBD1 agrees at 9 bases. The length of the CDR3 is 15 residues. Trimming took 2 bases from V and 8 from J; bases not matched to a gene: 7. Germline V gene lookup returns CDR1 SGHDT and CDR2 YYEEEE. Full variable domain (missing parts from reference TRBV5-6 and TRBJ1-4): DAGVTQSPTHLIKTRGQQVTLRCSPKSGHDTVSWYQQALGQGPQFIFQYYEEEERQRGNFPDRFSGHQFPNYSSELNVNALLLGDSALYLCASSFSRDRVEKLFFGSGTQLSVL.

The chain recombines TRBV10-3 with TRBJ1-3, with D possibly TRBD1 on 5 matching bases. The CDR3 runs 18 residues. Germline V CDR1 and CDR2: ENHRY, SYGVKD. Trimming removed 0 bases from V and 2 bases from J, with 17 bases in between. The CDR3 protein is CAISESLPPGRAGNTIYF. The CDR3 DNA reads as TGTGCCATCAGTGAGTCTCTTCCGCCAGGGAGGGCTGGAAACACCATATATTTT.

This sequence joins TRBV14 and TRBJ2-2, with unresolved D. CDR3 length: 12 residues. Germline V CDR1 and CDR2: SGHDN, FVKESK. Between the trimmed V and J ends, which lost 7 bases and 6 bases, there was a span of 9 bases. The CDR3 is CASTDAPGELFF. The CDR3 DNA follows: TGTGCCAGCACTGATGCACCCGGGGAGCTGTTTTTT.

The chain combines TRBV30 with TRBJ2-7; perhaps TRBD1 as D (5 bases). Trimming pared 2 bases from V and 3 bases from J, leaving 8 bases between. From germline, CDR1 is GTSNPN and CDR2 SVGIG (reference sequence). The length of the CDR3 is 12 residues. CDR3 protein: CAWSQGSYEQYF. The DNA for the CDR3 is TGTGCCTGGAGTCAGGGTAGCTACGAGCAGTACTTC.

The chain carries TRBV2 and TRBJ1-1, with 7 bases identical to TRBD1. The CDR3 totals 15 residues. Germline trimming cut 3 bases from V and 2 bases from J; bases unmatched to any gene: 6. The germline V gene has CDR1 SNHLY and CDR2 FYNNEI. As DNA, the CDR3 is TGTGCCAGCAGTGAGAGACAGGGTCGTAACACTGAAGCTTTCTTT. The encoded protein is CASSERQGRNTEAFF.

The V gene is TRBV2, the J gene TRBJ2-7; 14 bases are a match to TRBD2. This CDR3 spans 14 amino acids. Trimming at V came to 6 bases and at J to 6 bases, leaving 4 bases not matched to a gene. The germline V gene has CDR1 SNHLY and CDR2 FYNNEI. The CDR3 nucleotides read TGTGCCAGCAGGGGACTAGCGGGAGCATCCGAGCAGTACTTC. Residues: CASRGLAGASEQYF. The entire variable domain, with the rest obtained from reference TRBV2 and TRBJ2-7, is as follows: EPEVTQTPSHQVTQMGQEVILRCVPISNHLYFYWYRQILGQKVEFLVSFYNNEISEKSEIFDDQFSVERPDGSNFTLKIRSTKLEDSAMYFCASRGLAGASEQYFGPGTRLTVT.

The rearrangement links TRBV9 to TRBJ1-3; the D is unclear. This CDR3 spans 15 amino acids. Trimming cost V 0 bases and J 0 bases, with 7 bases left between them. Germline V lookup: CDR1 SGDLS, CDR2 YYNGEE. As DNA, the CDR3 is TGTGCCAGCAGCGTAGAAAGTCACTCTGGAAACACCATATATTTT. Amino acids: CASSVESHSGNTIYF.

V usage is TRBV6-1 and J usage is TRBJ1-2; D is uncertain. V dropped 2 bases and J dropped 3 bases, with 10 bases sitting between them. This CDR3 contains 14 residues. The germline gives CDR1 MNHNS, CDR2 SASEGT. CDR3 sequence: CASSERVSYYGYTF. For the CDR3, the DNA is TGTGCCAGCAGTGAAAGGGTGAGCTACTATGGCTACACCTTC.

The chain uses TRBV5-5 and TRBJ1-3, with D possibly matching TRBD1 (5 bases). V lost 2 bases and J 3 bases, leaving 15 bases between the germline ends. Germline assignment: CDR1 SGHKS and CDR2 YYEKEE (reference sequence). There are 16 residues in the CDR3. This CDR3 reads CASSFRSGVDGNTIYF. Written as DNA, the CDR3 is TGTGCCAGCAGCTTTCGTTCGGGGGTTGATGGAAACACCATATATTTT.

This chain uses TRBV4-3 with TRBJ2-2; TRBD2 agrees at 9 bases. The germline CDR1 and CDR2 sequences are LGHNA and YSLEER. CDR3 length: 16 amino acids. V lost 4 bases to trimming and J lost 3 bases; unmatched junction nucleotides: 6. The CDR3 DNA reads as TGCGCCAGCAGCCGAGATAGCGGGAGATACACCGGGGAGCTGTTTTTT. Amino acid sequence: CASSRDSGRYTGELFF.

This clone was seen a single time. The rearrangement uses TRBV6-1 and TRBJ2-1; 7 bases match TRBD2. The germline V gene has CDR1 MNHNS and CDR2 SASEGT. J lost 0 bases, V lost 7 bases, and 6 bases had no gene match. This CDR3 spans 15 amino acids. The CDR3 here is CASIRAGVSYNEQFF. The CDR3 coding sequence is TGTGCCAGCATTCGGGCGGGAGTCTCCTACAATGAGCAGTTCTTC.

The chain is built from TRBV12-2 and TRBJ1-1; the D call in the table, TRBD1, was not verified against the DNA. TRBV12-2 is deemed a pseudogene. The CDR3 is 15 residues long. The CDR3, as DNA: TGTGCAAGTCGGGAACAGGGCCCTATGGACACTGAAGCTTTCTTT. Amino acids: CASREQGPMDTEAFF.

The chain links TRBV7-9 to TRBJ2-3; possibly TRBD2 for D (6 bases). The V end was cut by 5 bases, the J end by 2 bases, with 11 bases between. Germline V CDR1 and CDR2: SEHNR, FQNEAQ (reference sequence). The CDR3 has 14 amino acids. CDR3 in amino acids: CASSLGLLTDTQYF. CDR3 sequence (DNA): TGTGCCAGCAGCCTGGGACTCCTCACAGATACGCAGTATTTT.